The present TCR beta chain was sequenced within a study of blood T cell repertoires in COVID-19. Study details: The samples span acute and convalescent COVID-19 from the United States, Italy and Spain.

Profiling relied on immunoSEQ multiplex PCR, and the TCRdb table lists in-frame clones only, not all of them. The sample includes about 200,000 clones, 70% to 85% of them seen just once. Sequenced material: peripheral blood. This TCR came from a human donor in a cohort sampled during active COVID-19.

The CDR3 here is CASGRDRLVGEAFF. The CDR3 DNA sequence: TGTGCCAGCGGCCGGGACAGGTTGGTCGGTGAAGCTTTCTTT. The chain is built from TRBV27 and TRBJ1-1, with 8 bases matching TRBD1. The CDR3 is 14 amino acids. Germline V lookup: CDR1 MNHEY, CDR2 SMNVEV (reference sequence). Unmatched junction bases numbered 12, after V lost 8 bases and J lost 7 bases.